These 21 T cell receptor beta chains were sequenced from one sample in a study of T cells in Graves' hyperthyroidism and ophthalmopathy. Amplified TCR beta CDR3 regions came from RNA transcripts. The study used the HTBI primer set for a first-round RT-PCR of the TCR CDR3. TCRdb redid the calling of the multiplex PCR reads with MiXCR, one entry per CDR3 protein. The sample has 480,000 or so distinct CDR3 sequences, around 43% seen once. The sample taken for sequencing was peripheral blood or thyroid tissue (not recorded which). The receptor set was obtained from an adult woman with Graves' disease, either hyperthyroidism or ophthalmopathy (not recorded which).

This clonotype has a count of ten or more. CDR3 nucleotide sequence: TGTGCCAGCAGCTTAGATGGGGCCCTGCGGTACGAGCAGTACTTC. Amino acids: CASSLDGALRYEQYF. The V gene is TRBV11-2, the J gene TRBJ2-7, with a weak D call TRBD1 (5 bases). The CDR3 spans 15 residues. The germline CDR1 and CDR2 sequences are SGHAT and FQNNGV. The V end was cut by 0 bases, the J end by 4 bases, with 13 bases between.

This chain's CDR3 is CASSLSGGQGAYEQYF. DNA for the CDR3: TGTGCCAGCAGCTTAAGCGGAGGACAGGGGGCCTACGAGCAGTACTTC. The rearrangement joins TRBV7-2 to TRBJ2-7; TRBD1 agrees at 10 bases. With 2 bases clipped from V and 2 bases from J, the junction kept 6 bases outside the gene matches. Germline-derived CDR1 and CDR2 are SGHTA and FQGNSA. The CDR3 loop spans 16 amino acids.

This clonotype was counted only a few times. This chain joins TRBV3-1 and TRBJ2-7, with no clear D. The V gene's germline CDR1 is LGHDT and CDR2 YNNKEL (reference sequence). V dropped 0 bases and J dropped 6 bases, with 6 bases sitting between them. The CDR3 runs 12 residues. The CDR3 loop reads CASSQDPFEQYF. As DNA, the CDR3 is TGTGCCAGCAGCCAAGATCCTTTCGAGCAGTACTTC.

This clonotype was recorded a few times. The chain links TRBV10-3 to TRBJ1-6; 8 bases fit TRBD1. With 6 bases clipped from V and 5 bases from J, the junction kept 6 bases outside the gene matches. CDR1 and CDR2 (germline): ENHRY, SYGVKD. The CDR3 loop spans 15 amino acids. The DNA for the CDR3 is TGTGCCATCAGGTCAGGGGGCGAGGATAATTCACCCCTCCACTTT. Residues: CAIRSGGEDNSPLHF.

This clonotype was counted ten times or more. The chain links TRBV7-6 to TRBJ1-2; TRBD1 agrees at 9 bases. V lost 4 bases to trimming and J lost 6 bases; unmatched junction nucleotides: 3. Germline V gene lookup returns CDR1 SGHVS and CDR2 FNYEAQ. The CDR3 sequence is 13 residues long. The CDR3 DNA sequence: TGTGCCAGCAGCTCCCGGGACAGGGATGGCTACACCTTC. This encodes CASSSRDRDGYTF.

CDR3 nucleotides: TGCAGTGCTAGATCCCCGGGCACTGAAGCTTTCTTT. As protein: CSARSPGTEAFF. This chain uses TRBV20-1 with TRBJ1-1, with D unresolved. The V and J ends lost 2 bases and 4 bases respectively, with 8 bases between them. The CDR3 length is 12 residues. In germline, CDR1 is DFQATT, CDR2 SNEGSKA (reference sequence).

CDR3 region: CAWSRRLAETQYF. As DNA, the CDR3 is TGTGCCTGGAGTCGCCGGCTGGCCGAGACCCAGTACTTC. The chain has TRBV30 and TRBJ2-5, with D unclear. This CDR3 comprises 13 residues. V lost 2 bases, J lost 5 bases, and 12 bases lay in between. The germline V gene has CDR1 GTSNPN and CDR2 SVGIG (reference sequence).

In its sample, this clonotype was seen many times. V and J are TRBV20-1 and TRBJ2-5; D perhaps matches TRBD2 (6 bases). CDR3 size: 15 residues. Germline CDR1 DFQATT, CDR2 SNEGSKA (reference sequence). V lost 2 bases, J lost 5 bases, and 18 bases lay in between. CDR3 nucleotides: TGCAGTGCTAGATTGGGCGGCTGGGGGGTCGAGACCCAGTACTTC. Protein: CSARLGGWGVETQYF.

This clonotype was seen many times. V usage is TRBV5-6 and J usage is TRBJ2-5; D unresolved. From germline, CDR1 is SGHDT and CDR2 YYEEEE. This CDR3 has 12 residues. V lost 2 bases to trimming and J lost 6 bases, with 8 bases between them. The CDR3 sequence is CASSLRQQTQYF. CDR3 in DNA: TGTGCCAGCAGCTTACGGCAGCAGACCCAGTACTTC.

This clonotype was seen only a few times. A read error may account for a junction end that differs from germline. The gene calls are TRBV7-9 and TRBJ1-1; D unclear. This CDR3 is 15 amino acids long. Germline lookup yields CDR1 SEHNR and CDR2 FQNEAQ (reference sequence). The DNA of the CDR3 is TGCGCCAGCAGCCAAGATGTCGGGTCGGCCACTGAAGCTTTCTTT. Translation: CASSQDVGSATEAFF.

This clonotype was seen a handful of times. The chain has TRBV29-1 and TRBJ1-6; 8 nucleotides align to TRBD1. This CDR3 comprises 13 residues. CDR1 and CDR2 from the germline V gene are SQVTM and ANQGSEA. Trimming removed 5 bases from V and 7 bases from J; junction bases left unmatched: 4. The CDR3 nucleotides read TGCAGCGTTCAGGGGACAGGCAATTCACCCCTCCACTTT. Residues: CSVQGTGNSPLHF.

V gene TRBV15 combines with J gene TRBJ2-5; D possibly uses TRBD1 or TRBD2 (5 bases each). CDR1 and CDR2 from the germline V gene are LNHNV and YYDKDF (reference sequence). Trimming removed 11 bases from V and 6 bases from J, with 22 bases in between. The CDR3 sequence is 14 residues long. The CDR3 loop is CAPLTEPRGQTQYF. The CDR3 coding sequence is TGTGCCCCCCTAACAGAACCCCGGGGACAGACCCAGTACTTC.

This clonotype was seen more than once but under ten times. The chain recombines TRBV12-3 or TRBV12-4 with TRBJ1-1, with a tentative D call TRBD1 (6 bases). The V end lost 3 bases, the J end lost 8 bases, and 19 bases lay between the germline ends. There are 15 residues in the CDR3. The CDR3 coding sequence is TGTGCCAGCAGTTTTAATAAAGGAATCAGGGGAGAAGCTTTCTTT. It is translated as CASSFNKGIRGEAFF.

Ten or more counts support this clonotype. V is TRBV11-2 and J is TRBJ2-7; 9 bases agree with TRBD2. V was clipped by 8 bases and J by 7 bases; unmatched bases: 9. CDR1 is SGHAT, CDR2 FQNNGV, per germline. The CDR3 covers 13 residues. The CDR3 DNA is TGTGCCAGCGGCGGCGGGAGGGCCTGGGAGCAGTACTTC. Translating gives CASGGGRAWEQYF.

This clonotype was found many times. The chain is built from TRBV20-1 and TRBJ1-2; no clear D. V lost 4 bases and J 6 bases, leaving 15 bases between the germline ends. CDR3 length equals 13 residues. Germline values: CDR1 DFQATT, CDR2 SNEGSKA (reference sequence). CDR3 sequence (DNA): TGCAGTGCTAAACTCGCGGGTAGAAATGGCTACACCTTC. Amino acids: CSAKLAGRNGYTF.

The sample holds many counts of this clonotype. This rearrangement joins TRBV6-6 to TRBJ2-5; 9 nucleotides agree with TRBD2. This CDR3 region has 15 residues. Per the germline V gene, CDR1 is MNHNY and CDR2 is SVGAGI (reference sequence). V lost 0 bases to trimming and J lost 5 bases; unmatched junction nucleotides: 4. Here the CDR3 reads CASSYSTSGGETQYF. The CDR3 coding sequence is TGTGCCAGCAGTTACTCGACTAGCGGAGGGGAGACCCAGTACTTC.

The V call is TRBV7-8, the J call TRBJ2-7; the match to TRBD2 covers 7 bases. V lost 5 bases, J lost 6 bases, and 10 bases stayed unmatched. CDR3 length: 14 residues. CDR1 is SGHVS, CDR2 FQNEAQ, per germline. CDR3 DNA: TGTGCCAGCAGCCAAAAGCGGGGACTCAGCGAGCAGTACTTC. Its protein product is CASSQKRGLSEQYF.

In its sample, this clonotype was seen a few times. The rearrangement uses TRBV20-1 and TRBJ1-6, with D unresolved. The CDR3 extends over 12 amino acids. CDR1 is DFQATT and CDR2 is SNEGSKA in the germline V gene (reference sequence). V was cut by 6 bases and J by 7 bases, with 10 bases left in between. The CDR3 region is CSAGGVNSPLHF. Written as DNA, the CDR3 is TGCAGTGCAGGTGGGGTAAATTCACCCCTCCACTTT.

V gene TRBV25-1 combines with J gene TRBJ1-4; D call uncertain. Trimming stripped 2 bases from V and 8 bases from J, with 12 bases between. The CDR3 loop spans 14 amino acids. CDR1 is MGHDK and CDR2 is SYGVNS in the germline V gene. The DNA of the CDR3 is TGTGCCAGCAGTGAAGACAAGGGAGACGAAAAACTGTTTTTT. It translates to CASSEDKGDEKLFF.

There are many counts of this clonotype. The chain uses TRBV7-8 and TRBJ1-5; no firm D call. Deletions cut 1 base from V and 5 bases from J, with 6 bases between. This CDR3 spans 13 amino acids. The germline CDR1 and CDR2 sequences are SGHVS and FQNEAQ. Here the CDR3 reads CASSLVQDQPQHF. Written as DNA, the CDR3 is TGTGCCAGCAGCTTAGTTCAGGATCAGCCCCAGCATTTT.

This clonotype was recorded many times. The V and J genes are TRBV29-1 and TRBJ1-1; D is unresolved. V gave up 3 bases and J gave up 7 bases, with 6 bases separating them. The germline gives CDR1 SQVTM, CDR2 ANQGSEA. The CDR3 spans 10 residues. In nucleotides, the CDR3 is TGCAGCGTTGACCACAGTGAAGCTTTCTTT. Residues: CSVDHSEAFF. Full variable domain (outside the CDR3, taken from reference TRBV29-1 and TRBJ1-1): SAVISQKPSRDICQRGTSLTIQCQVDSQVTMMFWYRQQPGQSLTLIATANQGSEATYESGFVIDKFPISRPNLTFSTLTVSNMSPEDSSIYLCSVDHSEAFFGQGTRLTVV.